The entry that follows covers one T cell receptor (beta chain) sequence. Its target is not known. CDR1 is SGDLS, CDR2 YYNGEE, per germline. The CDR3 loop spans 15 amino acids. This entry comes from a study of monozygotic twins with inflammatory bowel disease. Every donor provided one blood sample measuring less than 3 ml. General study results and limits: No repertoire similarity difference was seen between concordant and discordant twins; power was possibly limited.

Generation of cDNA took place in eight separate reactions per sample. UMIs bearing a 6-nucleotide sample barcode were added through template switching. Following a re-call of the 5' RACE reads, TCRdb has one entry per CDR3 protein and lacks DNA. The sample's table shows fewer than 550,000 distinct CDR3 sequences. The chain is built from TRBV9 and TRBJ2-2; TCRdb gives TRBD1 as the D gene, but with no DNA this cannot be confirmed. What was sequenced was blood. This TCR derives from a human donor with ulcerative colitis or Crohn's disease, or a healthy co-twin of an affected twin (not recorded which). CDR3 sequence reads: CASSVEDSANGELFF. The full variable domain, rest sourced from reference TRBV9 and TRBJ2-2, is DSGVTQTPKHLITATGQRVTLRCSPRSGDLSVYWYQQSLDQGLQFLIQYYNGEERAKGNILERFSAQQFPDLHSELNLSSLELGDSALYFCASSVEDSANGELFFGEGSRLTVL.